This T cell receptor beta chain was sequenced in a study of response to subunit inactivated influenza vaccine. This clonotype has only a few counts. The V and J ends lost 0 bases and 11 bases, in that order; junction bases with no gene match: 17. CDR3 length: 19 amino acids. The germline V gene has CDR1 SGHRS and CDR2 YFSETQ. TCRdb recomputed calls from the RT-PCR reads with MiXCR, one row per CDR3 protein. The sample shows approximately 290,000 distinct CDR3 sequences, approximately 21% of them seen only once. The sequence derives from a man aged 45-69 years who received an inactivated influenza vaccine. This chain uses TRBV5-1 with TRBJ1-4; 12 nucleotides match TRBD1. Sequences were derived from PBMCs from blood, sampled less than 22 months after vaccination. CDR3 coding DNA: TGCGCCAGCAGCTTGGTGGGACAGGGGGCGCATTCGTGGATGAAGAAACTGTTTTTT. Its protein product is CASSLVGQGAHSWMKKLFF.